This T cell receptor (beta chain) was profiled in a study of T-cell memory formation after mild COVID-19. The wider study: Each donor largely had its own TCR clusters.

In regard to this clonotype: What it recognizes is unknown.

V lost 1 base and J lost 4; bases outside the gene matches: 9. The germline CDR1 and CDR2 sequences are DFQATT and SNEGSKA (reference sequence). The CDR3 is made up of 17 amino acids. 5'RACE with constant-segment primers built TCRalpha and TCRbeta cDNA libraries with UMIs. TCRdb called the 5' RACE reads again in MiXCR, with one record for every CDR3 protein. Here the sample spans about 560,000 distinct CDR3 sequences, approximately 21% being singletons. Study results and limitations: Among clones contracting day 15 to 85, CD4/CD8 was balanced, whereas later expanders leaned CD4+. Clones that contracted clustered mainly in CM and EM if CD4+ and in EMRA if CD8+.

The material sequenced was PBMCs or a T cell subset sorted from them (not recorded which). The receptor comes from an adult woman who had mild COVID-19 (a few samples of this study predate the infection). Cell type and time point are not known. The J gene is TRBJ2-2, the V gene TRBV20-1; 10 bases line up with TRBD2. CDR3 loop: CSARVGLAGDGTGELFF. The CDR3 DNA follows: TGCAGTGCTAGAGTAGGCCTAGCGGGAGACGGCACCGGGGAGCTGTTTTTT.